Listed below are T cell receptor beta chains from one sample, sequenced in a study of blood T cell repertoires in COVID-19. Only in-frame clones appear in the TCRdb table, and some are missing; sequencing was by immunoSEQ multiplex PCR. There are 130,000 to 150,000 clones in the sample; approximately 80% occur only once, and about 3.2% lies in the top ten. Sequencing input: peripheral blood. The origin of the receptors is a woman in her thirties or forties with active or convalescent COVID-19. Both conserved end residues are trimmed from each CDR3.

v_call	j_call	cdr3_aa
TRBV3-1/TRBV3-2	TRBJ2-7	ASSQVQLAGRSYEQY
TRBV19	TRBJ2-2	ASSIGAAGELF
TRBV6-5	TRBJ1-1	ASRNTGNTEAF
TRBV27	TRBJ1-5	ASRGGVGNQPQH
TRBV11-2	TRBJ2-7	ASSLVTGQGSYEQY
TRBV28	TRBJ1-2	ASRGTGGFGYT
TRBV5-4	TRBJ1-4	ASSLGANEKLF
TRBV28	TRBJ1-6	ASIPAGGRASPLH
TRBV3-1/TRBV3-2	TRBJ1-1	ASSQGQGSAF
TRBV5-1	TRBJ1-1	ASSLSPGTEAF
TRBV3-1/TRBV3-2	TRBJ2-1	ASSLSSGEQF
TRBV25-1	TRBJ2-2	ASSLIAGTGELF
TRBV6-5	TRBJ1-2	ASRPTGYYGYT
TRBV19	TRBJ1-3	ASSIWETSSGNTIY
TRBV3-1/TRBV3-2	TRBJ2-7	ASSQESGWSTEQY
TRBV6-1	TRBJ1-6	ASSELRDSPLH
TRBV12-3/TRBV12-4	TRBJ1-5	ASRRSNQPQH
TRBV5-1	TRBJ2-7	ASSSGDLWAEQY
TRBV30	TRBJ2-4	AWRGQGKNIQY
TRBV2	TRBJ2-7	ASSAGQGFSYEQY
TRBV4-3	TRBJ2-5	ASSQEGLVFETQY
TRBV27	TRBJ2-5	ASSFMLGGGGTQY
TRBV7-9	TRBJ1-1	ASSYQGWRDPEAF
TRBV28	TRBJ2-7	ASSLQAGEREQY
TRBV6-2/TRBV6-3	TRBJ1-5	ASSYPDRNQPQH
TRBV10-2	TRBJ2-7	ASSSTTGGEQY
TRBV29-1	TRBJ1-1	SVRTGTNTEAF
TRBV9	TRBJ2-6	ASSVEGRGGTGANVLT
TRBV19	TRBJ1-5	ASRSRAVRQPQH
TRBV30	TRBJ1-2	AFQPANYGYT
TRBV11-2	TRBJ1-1	ASSLITGVLAF
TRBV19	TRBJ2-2	ASKTGGGFTGELF
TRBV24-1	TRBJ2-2	ATSDPTKGLSTGELF
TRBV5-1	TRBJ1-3	ASRGQPSGNTIY
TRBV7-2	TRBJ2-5	ASSLGSGGPGTQY
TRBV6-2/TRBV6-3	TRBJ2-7	ASSYSPSGKLYEQY
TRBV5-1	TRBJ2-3	ASSSGLAGPWADTQY
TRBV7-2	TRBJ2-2	ASSLAPRAGELF
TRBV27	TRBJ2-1	ASSSPKVAGEILKSSYNEQF
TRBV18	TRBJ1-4	ASSLQGADEKLF
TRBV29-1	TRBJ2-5	SVEKSSSRTQY
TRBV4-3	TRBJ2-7	ASSQDGDRGNEQY
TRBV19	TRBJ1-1	ASAGKNTEAF
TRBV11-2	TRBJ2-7	ASSLSLSAVNEQY
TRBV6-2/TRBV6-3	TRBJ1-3	ASSRRDSTGNTIY
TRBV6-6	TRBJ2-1	ASSYSQAYNEQF
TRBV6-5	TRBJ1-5	ASRPITYSNQPQH
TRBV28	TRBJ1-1	ASSEPGPTEAF
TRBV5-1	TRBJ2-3	ASSVSGTSTDTQY
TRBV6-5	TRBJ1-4	ASSYWGRTNEKLF
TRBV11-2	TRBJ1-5	ASSRGIDSNQPQH
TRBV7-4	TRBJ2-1	ASSLARIGKGAVGSEQF
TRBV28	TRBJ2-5	ASRGQGAYFQETQY
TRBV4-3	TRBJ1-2	ASSQVPTGQNYGYT
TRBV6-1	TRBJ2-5	ASSVLAGGLPETQY
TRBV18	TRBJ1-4	ASRDLGEKLF
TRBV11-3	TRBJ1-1	ASSRYGVGTEAF
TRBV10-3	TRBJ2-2	AISAVGELF